What follows are 8 T cell receptor beta chains derived from one specimen sequenced in a study of T cells after posttransplantation cyclophosphamide. The data were produced by immunoSEQ multiplex PCR, yet TCRdb's version contains in-frame clones alone and is incomplete. The sample shows 35,000 to 45,000 clones, none of them appearing just once. What was sequenced was PBMCs. All receptors derive from a middle-aged man in good health, CMV-negative, and a related stem cell transplant donor.

The chain uses TRBV21-1 and TRBJ2-2; the table's D call, TRBD2, was not checked against the DNA. TRBV21-1 is a pseudogene locus. There are 12 residues in the CDR3. The CDR3 DNA reads TGTGCCCATCGCGATCCGACCGGGGAGCTGTTTTTT. Its translation is CAHRDPTGELFF.

At least ten counts were recorded for this clone. The J gene is TRBJ2-7, the V gene TRBV5-6; 9 nucleotides align to TRBD2. CDR3 length equals 16 residues. CDR1 and CDR2 (germline): SGHDT, YYEEEE. Trimming cost V 4 bases and J 0 bases; bases outside gene matches: 8. The CDR3 protein is CASSGAAGGRSYEQYV. The CDR3 DNA reads TGTGCCAGCAGCGGCGCAGCGGGAGGTCGCTCCTACGAGCAGTACGTC.

This clone was seen at least ten times. V usage is TRBV14 and J usage is TRBJ2-2, with TRBD2 as a possible D gene (6 bases). CDR1 SGHDN and CDR2 FVKESK come from the germline V gene. The V gene lost 8 bases and the J gene lost 6 bases, with 13 bases spanning the gap. The length of the CDR3 is 13 residues. This CDR3 reads CASSTGGPGELFF. CDR3 DNA sequence: TGTGCCAGCTCTACCGGGGGACCCGGGGAGCTGTTTTTT.

At least ten counts were recorded for this clone. V is TRBV9 and J is TRBJ2-3; D perhaps matches TRBD2 (6 bases). The CDR3 runs 18 residues. The V gene's germline CDR1 is SGDLS and CDR2 YYNGEE. Between the trimmed V and J ends, which lost 4 bases and 0 bases, there was a span of 21 bases. The CDR3: CASSSHPMAGPSTDTQYF. As DNA, the CDR3 is TGTGCCAGCAGCTCCCACCCCATGGCGGGGCCTAGCACAGATACGCAGTATTTT.

This clone came up many times. The J gene is TRBJ1-1, the V gene TRBV19, with D unresolved. The CDR3 totals 15 residues. The ends were cut back, 5 bases at V and 5 bases at J, with 18 bases in the middle. Germline loops: CDR1 LNHDA, CDR2 SQIVND (reference sequence). Here the CDR3 reads CASSPLERGRTEAFF. The CDR3 DNA follows: TGTGCCAGTAGTCCCCTTGAGCGAGGGCGAACTGAAGCTTTCTTT.

This clone has a count of ten or more. The rearrangement links TRBV7-9 to TRBJ2-3; 9 positions agree with TRBD2. After removal of 1 base from V and 1 base from J, the junction contained 0 bases not matched to a gene. Germline V gene sequence: CDR1 SEHNR, CDR2 FQNEAQ (reference sequence). This CDR3 has 15 residues. For the CDR3, the DNA is TGTGCCAGCAGCTTAGGGACTAGCGGCACAGATACGCAGTATTTT. It codes for CASSLGTSGTDTQYF.

This clone was detected many times. The chain joins TRBV7-2 to TRBJ2-1; a weak D match, TRBD2 (5 bases). V was shortened by 8 bases and J by 6 bases, with 17 bases between the two germline ends. CDR1 and CDR2 (germline): SGHTA, FQGNSA. This CDR3 region has 14 residues. CDR3 bases: TGTGCCAGCCAGAGTCGGGCTAGCCCCAATGAGCAGTTCTTC. Its translation: CASQSRASPNEQFF.

This sequence joins TRBV5-1 and TRBJ2-1; possible D gene TRBD1, 6 bases. With 5 bases removed from V and 8 bases from J, the gap between germline ends came to 11 bases. Germline V gives CDR1 SGHRS, CDR2 YFSETQ. The CDR3 length is 12 residues. Here the CDR3 DNA reads TGCGCCAGCAGAGGGGGTGTGGATGAGCAGTTCTTC. Amino acid sequence: CASRGGVDEQFF.